This record concerns one T cell receptor beta chain sequence. This clonotype was counted ten times or more. Its antigen specificity is not known. Base qualities are missing; no much larger clone stands one base away. The sample comes from a study of T cells in Graves' hyperthyroidism and ophthalmopathy (dated by TCRdb to 2018 to 2020). Regarding the complete study: Peripheral blood was sampled at the time of initial diagnosis, prior to any treatment. Once sampling was done, hyperthyroidism patients were given methimazole at a starting dose of 30 mg daily, whereas ophthalmopathy patients were given high-dose intravenous methylprednisolone. Prospective prediction of ophthalmopathy was tested in an independent validation cohort of 18 to 20 hyperthyroidism patients and approximately 17 patients who later progressed to ophthalmopathy. In addition, the study compared T-cell repertoires in thyroid tissue and in blood from roughly 6 Graves' hyperthyroidism patients. The paper reports TCR Vbeta CDR3 sequencing of 135 peripheral blood samples: around 45 ophthalmopathy, roughly 80 hyperthyroidism and approximately 17 progressor patients. A discovery cohort of fewer than 110 patients, approximately 45 with Graves' ophthalmopathy and approximately 57 with stable Graves' hyperthyroidism, was used to find distinguishing TCR V-J signatures. The 90 or so discovery patients were randomly split 7:3 into training and test sets.

Stable Graves' hyperthyroidism was defined as no progression to ophthalmopathy during 18 months of follow-up. The hyperthyroidism patients were between 18 and 65 years old and newly diagnosed, with a disease duration of less than 2 months. Patients with uncontrolled infections, other autoimmune diseases, pregnancy or lactation were excluded. Clinical symptoms, serum thyroxine and TRAb, thyroid ultrasound, and orbital computed tomography formed the basis for the diagnoses. Ficoll-Paque density gradient centrifugation was used to isolate PBMCs from 8.5 to 10 ml of fresh peripheral blood. Total RNA was extracted with Trizol reagent, and quality was checked on an Agilent 2100 Bioanalyzer. The germline V gene sets CDR1 to SGHAT and CDR2 to FQNNGV. The CDR3 sequence holds 16 residues, the cysteine and phenylalanine included. Of all the DNA, just the CDR3 is kept, 48 bases in frame from base 1. V is shortened by 2 bases, J by 2 bases, and the region joining them spans 10 bases.

The TCR beta CDR3 regions were amplified from the RNA transcripts. The first round of RT-PCR for the TCR CDR3 was performed with the HTBI primer set and the Qiagen OneStep RT-PCR kit. Libraries were constructed in a second round of multiplex PCR, after which size selection and purification were performed. Libraries were sequenced paired-end with 100 bp reads on an Illumina HiSeq2000. The paper's data handling went like this. SOAPnuke was used to process the raw data, removing reads that contained adapters or uncalled bases, had a mean Phred below 15, or lacked an exact match to the constant primer or identifier. High-quality paired reads were merged with COPE v1.2.5, and unique nucleotide sequences were defined as clonotypes. MiTCR v1.1 was used to align the clonotypes against IMGT TRBV, TRBD and TRBJ reference segments. Analysis was restricted to V-J combinations with a frequency above 0.0001, which covered 98% to 99.2% of repertoires. A TCS score was defined as the ratio of F50 (clonal expansion) to E x V (chaos), with BLOSUM62-based TCRdist applied between CDR3 peptides within each V-J. Welch's t-statistics and random forest reduced 500 to 650 V-J features to roughly 13, which were used in a naive Bayes classifier (R e1071). TCRdb ran its own pipeline on the public reads, namely fastp trimming at Q25 and MiXCR clone calling, and kept in-frame beta chains. Each CDR3 protein gets just one entry, which takes the most common genes and DNA from the rows behind it. These V and J calls originate from TCRdb's pipeline instead of the authors' own analysis. The sample includes more than 300,000 distinct CDR3 sequences, with roughly 13% observed a single time. The top ten constitute just under 25% of the sample.

Results and caveats for the whole study, not just this receptor: During validation, the model predicted progression to ophthalmopathy a median of around 6 months ahead of onset, with roughly 65% sensitivity and under 85% specificity. A 13 V-J signature model separated ophthalmopathy from stable hyperthyroidism, with approximately 86% sensitivity and roughly 84% specificity in cross-validation and 80%/75% in testing. Sample size was not statistically predetermined, and investigators were not blinded to group allocation. Most expanded thyroid clonotypes (frequency above 0.001) were also found in blood, which suggests that blood repertoires may mirror thyroid immune responses.

The rearrangement joined TRBV11-2 to TRBJ2-6, with the D gene not clear enough to name. Sequencing was carried out using blood. The origin of this receptor is a woman younger than 45 with Graves' hyperthyroidism. The nucleotide sequence is TGTGCCAGCAGCTTACGGAAAGCTACTGGGGCCAACGTCCTGACTTTC. The resulting protein is CASSLRKATGANVLTF. The full variable domain, with segments outside the CDR3 supplied by the reference TRBV11-2 and TRBJ2-6 proteins, appears as EAGVAQSPRYKIIEKRQSVAFWCNPISGHATLYWYQQILGQGPKLLIQFQNNGVVDDSQLPKDRFSAERLKGVDSTLKIQPAKLEDSAVYLCASSLRKATGANVLTFGAGSRLTVL.